The 4 T cell receptor beta chains listed next were all sequenced from one sample in a study of blood T cell repertoires in COVID-19. The repertoire was sequenced with immunoSEQ multiplex PCR; TCRdb's copy has only in-frame clones and lacks some. The sample has fewer than 350,000 clones; 85% are singletons. The sequenced sample was PBMCs or T cells enriched from blood (not recorded which). All receptors come from a woman in her forties or fifties who had recovered from COVID-19.

This sequence joins TRBV24-1 and TRBJ2-2, with a possible D match to TRBD2 (5 bases). Trimming took off 9 bases at V and 5 bases at J, with 18 bases between the two ends. This CDR3 comprises 15 residues. Per the germline V gene, CDR1 is KGHDR and CDR2 is SFDVKD. CDR3 nucleotides: TGTGCCACCTCTCCCCCCAATGCGGGTACCGGGGAGCTGTTTTTT. This codes for CATSPPNAGTGELFF.

This chain uses TRBV5-1 with TRBJ1-2; D call uncertain. The germline V gene encodes CDR1 SGHRS and CDR2 YFSETQ. Trimming took off 0 bases at V and 5 bases at J, with 20 bases between the two ends. The CDR3 consists of 17 residues. The CDR3 DNA reads as TGCGCCAGCAGCTTGGAGGTGAGCGGCGCGGGCGCTTATGGCTACACCTTC. Its protein product is CASSLEVSGAGAYGYTF.

The chain uses TRBV30 and TRBJ1-5; no reliable D call. V was shortened by 2 bases and J by 4 bases, with 9 bases between the two germline ends. Germline CDR1 GTSNPN, CDR2 SVGIG (reference sequence). CDR3 length: 13 residues. CDR3 nucleotide sequence: TGTGCCTGGAGTCGGGGATTAAATCAGCCCCAGCATTTT. Protein sequence: CAWSRGLNQPQHF.

The gene calls are TRBV5-6 and TRBJ1-2; no clear D gene. CDR1 is SGHDT and CDR2 is YYEEEE in the germline V gene. The CDR3 has 13 residues. V was cut by 4 bases and J by 3 bases, with 10 bases left in between. CDR3 loop: CASSLAGDYGYTF. CDR3 sequence (DNA): TGTGCCAGCAGCCTCGCGGGCGACTATGGCTACACCTTC.